This TCR beta chain was observed in a study of T cells after yellow fever vaccination (dated by TCRdb to the late 2010s). Broadly, across the study: The SMART-Seq v4 Ultra Low Input RNA kit was used to prepare libraries from fractions with low cell numbers. To follow T-cell clones before and after primary and booster YFV17D yellow fever vaccination, bulk TCR alpha and beta repertoires were sequenced over time. Two healthy male donors, one aged 18 to 30 and one aged 30 to 40 years, made up the cohort. Blood was collected at multiple timepoints before and after primary and secondary immunization, and bulk PBMC replicates and cell subsets were isolated. Overall study results and their limits: Computational filtering was needed because FACS-sorted repertoires could contain abundant contaminating clonotypes from the bulk population. Most clones expanded after primary vaccination were re-detected after the booster (around 96% of CD4 and more than 70% of CD8), suggesting broad memory maintenance. The study included only a couple of donors, which limits how far the findings can be generalized. A small share of clonotypes occurred in both CD4 and CD8 compartments, likely arising from convergent recombination. Compared with the primary T-cell response, the secondary T-cell response was faster but weaker, reaching its peak on day 5 rather than on day 15.

CDR1 and CDR2, looked up from the germline V gene, are WSHSY and SAAADI. The germline ends are 19 bases apart after V is trimmed by 8 bases and J by 3 bases. The CDR3 sequence holds 16 residues, the cysteine and phenylalanine included. The only DNA kept is the CDR3, 48 bases in frame from the first base. Note on this clonotype: Its antigen remains undetermined. No per-base quality is available; no much larger clone lies one base away.

Synthesis of TCR cDNA relied on 5'RACE template switching, a step that introduced a universal primer site along with unique molecular identifiers. Priming of cDNA synthesis was performed from both the TCR alpha and TCR beta constant segments. Library amplification involved two PCR steps, and the second step added sample barcodes and sequencing adapters. Sequencing of libraries was done on Illumina HiSeq 2500 (2x100 bp) or NovaSeq (2x150 bp). In the authors' own workflow: MIGEC was used to demultiplex reads and collapse the reads into UMI consensus sequences, and MiXCR was used for V(D)J alignment. Vaccine-responding clonotypes were defined with edgeR using replicate PBMC samples, requiring FDR below 0.01 and a log2 fold change above 5 up to day 15. Each bulk clonotype received a CD4 or CD8 identity based on whether the sequenced CD4 or CD8 repertoire contained that clonotype at higher abundance. TCRdb cleaned the public reads at Q25 with fastp, built clones with MiXCR and kept in-frame beta chains. CDR3 protein sequences are deduplicated, and each keeps its most common genes and DNA. The V and J calls here are based on TCRdb, not the publication. The sample table holds some 350,000 distinct CDR3 sequences, of which 8.7% were seen once. The ten largest clonotypes hold approximately 18% of the sample.

Read against the paper, the sample's treatment or condition label means: live attenuated yellow fever vaccine strain. Two biological replicates of bulk PBMCs were collected at each blood-draw timepoint. PBMCs were isolated from peripheral blood using a standard Ficoll-Paque protocol. TriZol was used to extract RNA from bulk PBMCs, CD4 and CD8 fractions, and dextramer-positive and dextramer-negative fractions. This TCR derives from a man younger than 35 who received the YFV17D yellow fever vaccine. The rearrangement joined TRBV10-2 to TRBJ2-2, with TRBD2 perhaps the D gene, on 6 matching bases. The sample in question was PBMCs, obtained on the day of the first yellow fever vaccination. The CDR3 sequence is CASATEGLTYTGELFF. The nucleotide sequence reads TGCGCCAGCGCCACCGAGGGACTCACCTACACCGGGGAGCTGTTTTTT.